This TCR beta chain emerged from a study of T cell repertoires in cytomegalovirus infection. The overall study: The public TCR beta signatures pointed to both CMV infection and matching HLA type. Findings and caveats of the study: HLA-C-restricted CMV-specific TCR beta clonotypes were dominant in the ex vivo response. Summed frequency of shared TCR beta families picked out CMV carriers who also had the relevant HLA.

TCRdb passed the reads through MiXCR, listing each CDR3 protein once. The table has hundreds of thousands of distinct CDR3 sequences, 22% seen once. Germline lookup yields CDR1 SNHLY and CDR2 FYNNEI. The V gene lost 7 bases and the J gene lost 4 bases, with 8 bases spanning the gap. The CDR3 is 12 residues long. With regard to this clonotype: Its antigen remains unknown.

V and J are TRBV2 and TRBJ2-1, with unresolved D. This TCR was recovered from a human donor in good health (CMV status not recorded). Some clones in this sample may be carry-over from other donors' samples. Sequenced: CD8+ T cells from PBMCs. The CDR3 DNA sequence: TGTGCCAGCAAGGAGTCTTACAATGAGCAGTTCTTC. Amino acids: CASKESYNEQFF.